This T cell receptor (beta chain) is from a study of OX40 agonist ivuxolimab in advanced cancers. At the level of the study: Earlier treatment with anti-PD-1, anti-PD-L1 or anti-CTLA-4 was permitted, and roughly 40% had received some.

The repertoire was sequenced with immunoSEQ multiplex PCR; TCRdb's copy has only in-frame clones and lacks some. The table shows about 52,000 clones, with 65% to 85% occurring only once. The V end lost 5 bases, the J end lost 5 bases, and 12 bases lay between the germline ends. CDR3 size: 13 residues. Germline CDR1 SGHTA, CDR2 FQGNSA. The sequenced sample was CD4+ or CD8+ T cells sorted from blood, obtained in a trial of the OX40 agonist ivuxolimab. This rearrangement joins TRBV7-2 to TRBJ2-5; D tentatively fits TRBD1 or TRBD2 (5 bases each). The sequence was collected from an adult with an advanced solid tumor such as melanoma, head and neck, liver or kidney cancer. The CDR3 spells CASSPFRGETQYF. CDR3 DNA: TGTGCCAGCAGCCCTTTTCGGGGCGAGACCCAGTACTTC. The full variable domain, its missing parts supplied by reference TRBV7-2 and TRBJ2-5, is GAGVSQSPSNKVTEKGKDVELRCDPISGHTALYWYRQSLGQGLEFLIYFQGNSAPDKSGLPSDRFSAERTGGSVSTLTIQRTQQEDSAVYLCASSPFRGETQYFGPGTRLLVL.